The subject of this entry is one TCR beta chain. The method was immunoSEQ multiplex PCR; TCRdb's version includes in-frame clones alone and lacks a portion of them. Here the sample spans about 280,000 clones, roughly nine tenths being singletons. This sample is drawn from a study of blood T cell repertoires in COVID-19. In the study overall: The cDNA or gDNA used as material had been derived from T cells, B-cell-depleted T cells, or PBMCs.

Germline CDR1 and CDR2: SGHVS and FQNEAQ. With 1 base clipped from V and 6 bases from J, the junction kept 8 bases outside the gene matches. The CDR3 contains 15 residues. The source material was peripheral blood. This TCR was recovered from a woman aged 45-65 years who had recovered from COVID-19. The chain recombines TRBV7-8 with TRBJ1-2; 7 bases agree with TRBD1. DNA for the CDR3: TGTGCCAGCAGCTTAGGGGGGACAGAACTTGATGGCTACACCTTC. Translated, it gives CASSLGGTELDGYTF.